The 21 T cell receptor beta chains below all came from one sample that was sequenced in a study of blood T cell repertoires in COVID-19. Clones were sequenced by immunoSEQ multiplex PCR, and TCRdb holds only the in-frame ones, with some missing. The table lists 260,000 or so clones, approximately 89% of them singletons. The sample was PBMCs or T cells enriched from blood (not recorded which). These receptors came from a woman between 40 and 50 years old with acute COVID-19.

This clone was counted a single time. The V call is TRBV11-2, the J call TRBJ1-2; no clear D gene. Germline CDR1 SGHAT, CDR2 FQNNGV. Deletions cut 1 base from V and 7 bases from J, with 10 bases between. This CDR3 is built from 13 residues. Here the CDR3 reads CASSLVREGGYTF. DNA for the CDR3: TGTGCCAGCAGCTTAGTCCGGGAGGGTGGCTACACCTTC.

The J gene is TRBJ2-7, the V gene TRBV19; 7 bases match TRBD1. The trim removed 9 bases at V and 3 bases at J, leaving 17 bases unmatched. In germline, CDR1 is LNHDA, CDR2 SQIVND (reference sequence). This CDR3 is 16 amino acids long. In DNA form, the CDR3 reads TGTGCCAGACAACCAGGGGACAGCGAATACCACTACGAGCAGTACGTC. It translates to CARQPGDSEYHYEQYV.

The chain couples TRBV5-1 to TRBJ1-2; weak D call: TRBD1 (5 bases). The CDR3 extends over 13 amino acids. Germline V CDR1 and CDR2: SGHRS, YFSETQ. The V end was cut by 2 bases, the J end by 4 bases, with 9 bases between. In DNA form, the CDR3 reads TGCGCCAGCAGCTTCGACAGTTCCTATGGCTACACCTTC. Protein product: CASSFDSSYGYTF.

V usage is TRBV14 and J usage is TRBJ2-2, with 14 nucleotides matching TRBD2. The V gene's germline CDR1 is SGHDN and CDR2 FVKESK. This CDR3 region has 24 residues. After removal of 0 bases from V and 3 bases from J, the junction contained 21 bases not matched to a gene. The CDR3: CASSQEQFLVGTSGRLWDTGELFF. The CDR3 DNA sequence: TGTGCCAGCAGCCAAGAGCAATTCTTAGTTGGGACTAGCGGGAGATTATGGGACACCGGGGAGCTGTTTTTT. The variable domain in full, with the rest retrieved from reference TRBV14 and TRBJ2-2, is EAGVTQFPSHSVIEKGQTVTLRCDPISGHDNLYWYRRVMGKEIKFLLHFVKESKQDESGMPNNRFLAERTGGTYSTLKVQPAELEDSGVYFCASSQEQFLVGTSGRLWDTGELFFGEGSRLTVL.

For the CDR3, the DNA is TGTGCCAGCAGTGGTAACCGGGACAGCTATGGCTACACCTTC. Residues: CASSGNRDSYGYTF. This chain links TRBV28 with TRBJ1-2; 7 nucleotides match TRBD1. V trimming: 5 bases; J trimming: 4 bases; junction bases outside the gene matches: 7. The germline V gene has CDR1 MDHEN and CDR2 SYDVKM. This CDR3 has 14 amino acids.

V gene TRBV7-8 combines with J gene TRBJ1-4; 7 nucleotides agree with TRBD1. In germline, CDR1 is SGHVS, CDR2 FQNEAQ. This CDR3 is built from 16 residues. The ends lost 1 base at V and 5 bases at J; junction bases unmatched: 7. Here the CDR3 DNA reads TGTGCCAGCAGCTTAGAGGGACAGTTTCGAAATGAAAAACTGTTTTTT. Protein product: CASSLEGQFRNEKLFF. Looking up the rest from reference TRBV7-8 and TRBJ1-4 gives the full variable domain: GAGVSQSPRYKVAKRGQDVALRCDPISGHVSLFWYQQALGQGPEFLTYFQNEAQLDKSGLPSDRFFAERPEGSVSTLKIQRTQQEDSAVYLCASSLEGQFRNEKLFFGSGTQLSVL.

This chain connects TRBV28 to TRBJ2-2; 9 bases line up with TRBD2. The CDR3 totals 15 residues. CDR1 MDHEN and CDR2 SYDVKM come from the germline V gene. V lost 5 bases and J lost 3; bases outside the gene matches: 4. The CDR3 nucleotides are TGTGCCAGCAGTCTCCTAGCGGGATACACCGGGGAGCTGTTTTTT. Encoded protein: CASSLLAGYTGELFF.

The gene calls are TRBV19 and TRBJ2-1, with 7 nucleotides matching TRBD2. The V and J ends lost 1 base and 5 bases, in that order; junction bases with no gene match: 2. In germline, CDR1 is LNHDA, CDR2 SQIVND (reference sequence). This CDR3 region has 14 residues. CDR3 coding DNA: TGTGCCAGTAGTATAGGTCTAGCGGACAATGAGCAGTTCTTC. This sequence encodes CASSIGLADNEQFF.

This clone showed up just a few times. The chain is built from TRBV5-4 and TRBJ2-2; a possible D gene is TRBD1 (6 bases). With 0 bases removed from V and 3 bases from J, the gap between germline ends came to 12 bases. This CDR3 is 16 amino acids long. Germline lookup yields CDR1 SGHNT and CDR2 YYREEE (reference sequence). This CDR3 is CASSLVPQGDTGELFF. CDR3 DNA: TGTGCCAGCAGCTTGGTACCACAGGGCGACACCGGGGAGCTGTTTTTT.

The V gene is TRBV11-2, the J gene TRBJ2-1, with 13 bases that match TRBD2. Losses at the gene ends were 5 bases for V and 8 bases for J; bases not matched to a gene: 6. The CDR3 has 15 residues. Germline assignment: CDR1 SGHAT and CDR2 FQNNGV. The CDR3 loop reads CASSITSGRADEQFF. Written as DNA, the CDR3 is TGTGCCAGCAGCATAACTAGCGGGAGGGCCGATGAGCAGTTCTTC. Filled out from reference TRBV11-2 and TRBJ2-1, the complete variable domain reads EAGVAQSPRYKIIEKRQSVAFWCNPISGHATLYWYQQILGQGPKLLIQFQNNGVVDDSQLPKDRFSAERLKGVDSTLKIQPAKLEDSAVYLCASSITSGRADEQFFGPGTRLTVL.

This chain connects TRBV7-2 to TRBJ2-5; the match to TRBD1 covers 7 bases. CDR3 length: 15 residues. V was clipped by 4 bases and J by 0 bases; unmatched bases: 5. CDR1 and CDR2 (germline): SGHTA, FQGNSA. The CDR3: CASSSSTGYQETQYF. Written as DNA, the CDR3 is TGTGCCAGCAGCTCATCGACAGGGTACCAAGAGACCCAGTACTTC.

This clone was seen only once. The V call is TRBV27, the J call TRBJ1-3, with no clear D. Germline V lookup: CDR1 MNHEY, CDR2 SMNVEV (reference sequence). This CDR3 comprises 14 residues. Trimming took off 4 bases at V and 4 bases at J, with 11 bases between the two ends. The CDR3 sequence is CASSSPGEGNTIYF. The CDR3 nucleotides are TGTGCCAGCAGTTCTCCCGGGGAGGGAAACACCATATATTTT.

J is TRBJ1-4 and V is TRBV9, with D perhaps matching TRBD1 (6 bases). The CDR3 is made up of 15 amino acids. The ends were cut back, 0 bases at V and 6 bases at J, with 12 bases in the middle. CDR1 and CDR2 from the germline V gene are SGDLS and YYNGEE. The CDR3 sequence is CASSVGGQNYEKLFF. Written as DNA, the CDR3 is TGTGCCAGCAGCGTAGGGGGGCAGAACTATGAAAAACTGTTTTTT.

The chain employs TRBV7-9 and TRBJ1-1; 9 bases match TRBD1. The J segment lost 1 base and the V segment lost 5 bases, leaving 11 bases of the junction unmatched. This CDR3 spans 17 amino acids. The V gene's germline CDR1 is SEHNR and CDR2 FQNEAQ (reference sequence). In DNA, the CDR3 is TGTGCCAGCAGCCGGGGACAGGGCGTATTCAGGAACACTGAAGCTTTCTTT. Protein sequence: CASSRGQGVFRNTEAFF.

This chain connects TRBV28 to TRBJ1-1, with D perhaps TRBD1 (5 bases). CDR1 MDHEN and CDR2 SYDVKM come from the germline V gene. This CDR3 region has 11 residues. The V and J ends lost 4 bases and 9 bases respectively, with 9 bases between them. The CDR3 DNA reads TGTGCCAGCAGTTCACGGGGGAAAGCTTTCTTT. This codes for CASSSRGKAFF.

In regard to this clone: Other DNA sequences in this sample translate to the same CDR3. V is TRBV30 and J is TRBJ1-2; D is unclear. CDR3 length: 13 residues. V dropped 0 bases and J dropped 4 bases, with 9 bases sitting between them. Germline V gene sequence: CDR1 GTSNPN, CDR2 SVGIG (reference sequence). The CDR3 reads CAWSVAGSYGYTF. CDR3 nucleotides: TGTGCCTGGAGTGTAGCGGGGTCCTATGGCTACACCTTC.

The CDR3, as DNA: TGTGCCAGCAGACCGGCATCGGGATATGGCTACACCTTC. Amino acids: CASRPASGYGYTF. V gene TRBV6-5 combines with J gene TRBJ1-2; D gene unclear. The CDR3 covers 13 residues. Germline V lookup: CDR1 MNHEY, CDR2 SVGAGI. V was shortened by 6 bases and J by 5 bases, with 13 bases between the two germline ends.

CDR3 sequence reads: CASSLQGAANEKLFF. The CDR3 DNA follows: TGTGCCAGTAGTCTCCAGGGGGCTGCGAATGAAAAACTGTTTTTT. This rearrangement joins TRBV19 to TRBJ1-4; 8 bases align to TRBD1. This CDR3 is built from 15 residues. J was trimmed by 5 bases and V by 5 bases; bases with no gene match: 7. The germline CDR1 and CDR2 sequences are LNHDA and SQIVND (reference sequence).

The sample holds a few counts of this clone. The chain carries TRBV7-2 and TRBJ1-4; no reliable D call. The CDR3 covers 15 residues. Germline CDR1 and CDR2: SGHTA and FQGNSA. V lost 5 bases, J lost 3 bases, and 13 bases lay in between. The CDR3 DNA reads TGTGCCAGCAGCCCTGCGGGGTATCCTAATGAAAAACTGTTTTTT. This encodes CASSPAGYPNEKLFF.

The chain has TRBV15 and TRBJ1-2, with TRBD1 matching over 7 bases. The length of the CDR3 is 15 residues. The V segment lost 1 base and the J segment 5 bases; nucleotides outside the gene matches: 7. Germline CDR1 LNHNV, CDR2 YYDKDF (reference sequence). This chain's CDR3 is CATSRAGTDLYGYTF. CDR3 DNA sequence: TGTGCCACCAGCAGAGCCGGGACAGACCTATATGGCTACACCTTC.

Points on this clone: At the DNA level, this CDR3 is encoded by other sequences in the same sample as well. The chain employs TRBV5-1 and TRBJ2-5, with D possibly matching TRBD1 (5 bases). The germline V gene encodes CDR1 SGHRS and CDR2 YFSETQ. Trimming stripped 0 bases from V and 3 bases from J, with 6 bases between. The CDR3 sequence is 13 residues long. The CDR3 protein is CASSLGQKETQYF. CDR3 coding DNA: TGCGCCAGCAGCTTGGGACAGAAAGAGACCCAGTACTTC.